This is a list of T cell receptor beta chains from one sample in a study of response to subunit inactivated influenza vaccine. TCRdb re-derived calls from the RT-PCR reads in MiXCR, one entry per CDR3 protein. The sample includes about 650,000 distinct CDR3 sequences, around 15% seen only once; the top ten take 7.5% to 8%. Sequencing was performed on PBMCs from blood, taken 14 to 15 days before vaccination. The receptors come from a man in his fifties or sixties who received an inactivated influenza vaccine. Each CDR3 is given with its conserved first and last residue. The order of the fields is clone size, J gene, V gene, D gene, CDR3 protein, CDR3 DNA. D genes are given only for firm matches. Only some rows state a clone size, as once, few, many or a class for expanded clones.

clone size: NA; J gene: TRBJ1-2; V gene: TRBV5-5; D gene: TRBD1; CDR3 protein: CASRAPGQIYGYTF; CDR3 DNA: TGTGCCAGCAGAGCTCCGGGACAGATCTATGGCTACACCTTC
clone size: NA; J gene: TRBJ2-3; V gene: TRBV25-1; D gene: NA; CDR3 protein: CASSEAGTDTQYF; CDR3 DNA: TGTGCCAGCAGTGAGGCAGGGACAGATACGCAGTATTTT
clone size: NA; J gene: TRBJ2-1; V gene: TRBV12-3/TRBV12-4; D gene: NA; CDR3 protein: CASEFGNEQFF; CDR3 DNA: TGTGCCAGCGAGTTTGGCAATGAGCAGTTCTTC
clone size: many; J gene: TRBJ2-7; V gene: TRBV4-1; D gene: TRBD2; CDR3 protein: CASSQVGGVGEQYF; CDR3 DNA: TGCGCCAGCAGCCAAGTTGGGGGGGTAGGGGAGCAGTACTTC
clone size: NA; J gene: TRBJ1-5; V gene: TRBV29-1; D gene: TRBD1; CDR3 protein: CSVATGVGNQPQHF; CDR3 DNA: TGCAGCGTTGCTACAGGGGTAGGCAATCAGCCCCAGCATTTT
clone size: NA; J gene: TRBJ2-2; V gene: TRBV2; D gene: NA; CDR3 protein: CASNRGVDTGELFF; CDR3 DNA: TGTGCCAGCAACCGGGGAGTAGACACCGGGGAGCTGTTTTTT
clone size: NA; J gene: TRBJ2-1; V gene: TRBV7-2; D gene: NA; CDR3 protein: CASSFTGEGSYNEQFF; CDR3 DNA: TGTGCCAGCAGCTTTACTGGGGAAGGCTCCTACAATGAGCAGTTCTTC
clone size: few; J gene: TRBJ2-1; V gene: TRBV20-1; D gene: NA; CDR3 protein: CSAKSTSWLYNEQFF; CDR3 DNA: TGCAGTGCTAAGTCCACTAGCTGGTTGTACAATGAGCAGTTCTTC
clone size: many; J gene: TRBJ2-2; V gene: TRBV5-6; D gene: NA; CDR3 protein: CASTLGPTNTGELFF; CDR3 DNA: TGTGCCAGCACCCTGGGGCCAACGAACACCGGGGAGCTGTTTTTT
clone size: NA; J gene: TRBJ1-2; V gene: TRBV6-1; D gene: NA; CDR3 protein: CASIGSGDYGYTF; CDR3 DNA: TGTGCCAGCATTGGGAGTGGGGACTATGGCTACACCTTC
clone size: many; J gene: TRBJ2-3; V gene: TRBV7-8; D gene: TRBD1; CDR3 protein: CASRRGQTTDTQYF; CDR3 DNA: TGTGCCAGCAGGAGGGGACAGACCACAGATACGCAGTATTTT
clone size: NA; J gene: TRBJ1-5; V gene: TRBV3-1; D gene: NA; CDR3 protein: CASSRQGLQPQHF; CDR3 DNA: TGTGCCAGCAGCCGGCAGGGTCTGCAGCCCCAGCATTTT
clone size: NA; J gene: TRBJ2-7; V gene: TRBV9; D gene: TRBD2; CDR3 protein: CASSVAPTSTGGYEQYF; CDR3 DNA: TGTGCCAGCAGCGTAGCTCCGACTAGCACCGGAGGCTACGAGCAGTACTTC
clone size: many; J gene: TRBJ1-4; V gene: TRBV12-3/TRBV12-4; D gene: NA; CDR3 protein: CASSSKTAFLNQFF; CDR3 DNA: TGTGCCAGCAGTTCCAAGACGGCCTTCTTAAATCAGTTTTTT
clone size: many; J gene: TRBJ2-1; V gene: TRBV29-1; D gene: NA; CDR3 protein: CSVELRAGPSYNEQFF; CDR3 DNA: TGCAGCGTTGAATTGCGTGCGGGACCCTCCTACAATGAGCAGTTCTTC
clone size: NA; J gene: TRBJ2-7; V gene: TRBV5-1; D gene: NA; CDR3 protein: CASSDRRGHLEQYF; CDR3 DNA: TGCGCCAGCAGCGACCGCAGGGGCCACTTGGAGCAGTACTTC
clone size: few; J gene: TRBJ2-1; V gene: TRBV9; D gene: TRBD2; CDR3 protein: CASSASGLASPDEQFF; CDR3 DNA: TGTGCCAGCAGCGCAAGCGGACTAGCTTCTCCCGATGAGCAGTTCTTC
clone size: few; J gene: TRBJ2-7; V gene: TRBV6-5; D gene: NA; CDR3 protein: CASSLFEGIEGEQYF; CDR3 DNA: TGTGCCAGCAGTCTATTCGAGGGGATCGAGGGGGAGCAGTACTTC
clone size: NA; J gene: TRBJ2-1; V gene: TRBV2; D gene: NA; CDR3 protein: CASRVDRVYNEQFF; CDR3 DNA: TGTGCCAGCAGGGTTGACAGAGTCTACAATGAGCAGTTCTTC
clone size: once; J gene: TRBJ2-1; V gene: TRBV7-2; D gene: TRBD2; CDR3 protein: CASMASGYGEQFF; CDR3 DNA: TGTGCCAGCATGGCTAGCGGGTATGGTGAGCAGTTCTTC
clone size: many; J gene: TRBJ2-3; V gene: TRBV20-1; D gene: NA; CDR3 protein: CSAQSGTDTQYF; CDR3 DNA: TGCAGTGCTCAAAGCGGGACAGATACGCAGTATTTT
clone size: few; J gene: TRBJ2-2; V gene: TRBV12-3/TRBV12-4; D gene: TRBD2; CDR3 protein: CASSFSSGKTGELFF; CDR3 DNA: TGTGCCAGCAGTTTCTCTAGCGGGAAAACCGGGGAGCTGTTTTTT
clone size: many; J gene: TRBJ2-5; V gene: TRBV7-2; D gene: NA; CDR3 protein: CASSFSLGETQYF; CDR3 DNA: TGTGCCAGCAGCTTTAGTCTCGGGGAGACCCAGTACTTC
clone size: NA; J gene: TRBJ2-4; V gene: TRBV28; D gene: NA; CDR3 protein: CASSSPARLDIQYF; CDR3 DNA: TGTGCCAGCAGTTCCCCCGCCCGTCTGGACATTCAGTACTTC